The 27 T cell receptor beta chains reported below all come from one sample, sequenced in a study of cytomegalovirus exposure and HLA in healthy donors. Vbeta (60) and Jbeta (13) primers were used in the PCR. TCRdb keeps only in-frame clones here, not all; method: immunoSEQ multiplex PCR. This sample yields around 150,000 clones, of which more than 65% are seen a single time; around 3% belongs to the top ten. Sequences were obtained from PBMCs. These receptors all stem from a woman aged 40 to 50 in good health and CMV-seropositive.

The table lists this clone with a few counts. V is TRBV6-6 and J is TRBJ2-3; weak D call: TRBD2 (5 bases). The CDR3 runs to 15 residues. CDR1 and CDR2 (germline): MNHNY, SVGAGI (reference sequence). Trimming removed 2 bases from V and 1 base from J, with 10 bases in between. The CDR3 sequence: CASSYQASRTDTQYF. As DNA, the CDR3 is TGTGCCAGCAGTTACCAGGCTAGCCGCACAGATACGCAGTATTTT.

The chain employs TRBV6-1 and TRBJ2-7; D perhaps matches TRBD1 (6 bases). The CDR3 contains 15 residues. V lost 3 bases, J lost 6 bases, and 18 bases lay in between. The germline gives CDR1 MNHNS, CDR2 SASEGT. The CDR3 loop reads CASSEERGGWREQYF. DNA of the CDR3: TGTGCCAGCAGTGAGGAGCGAGGGGGATGGCGCGAGCAGTACTTC.

This clone was seen a few times. One junction end does not reproduce the germline sequence, and a read error may be involved. The rearrangement uses TRBV18 and TRBJ1-2; a weak D match, TRBD1 (5 bases). Germline lookup yields CDR1 KGHSH and CDR2 LQKENI. The CDR3 consists of 13 residues. Here the CDR3 DNA reads TGTGCCAGCTCACCAGACCAGGGTAATGGCTACCCCTTC. Its translation is CASSPDQGNGYPF. The full variable domain, in which reference TRBV18 and TRBJ1-2 provide the parts outside the CDR3, is NAGVMQNPRHLVRRRGQEARLRCSPMKGHSHVYWYRQLPEEGLKFMVYLQKENIIDESGMPKERFSAEFPKEGPSILRIQQVVRGDSAAYFCASSPDQGNGYPFGSGTRLTVV.

The rearrangement links TRBV11-3 to TRBJ1-1, with no clear D. The CDR3 contains 13 residues. Trimming took 5 bases from V and 1 from J, leaving 8 bases between them. The V gene's germline CDR1 is SGHNT and CDR2 YENEEA. CDR3 DNA: TGTGCCAGCAGCCACTTTTCGAACACTGAAGCTTTCTTT. Translated, it gives CASSHFSNTEAFF.

J is TRBJ1-1 and V is TRBV28; 9 bases map to TRBD1. The CDR3 covers 15 residues. The V gene's germline CDR1 is MDHEN and CDR2 SYDVKM. The ends lost 3 bases at V and 6 bases at J; junction bases unmatched: 8. The CDR3 region has the DNA TGTGCCAGCAGTTTGGGGGGACAGGGACTCTCTGAAGCTTTCTTT. Its protein is CASSLGGQGLSEAFF.

This clone showed up just a few times. The chain carries TRBV6-1 and TRBJ1-1; D might be TRBD1 (6 bases). The CDR3 is 12 amino acids. Trimming left V 7 bases short and J 8 bases short, with 14 bases between. The germline V gene encodes CDR1 MNHNS and CDR2 SASEGT. This CDR3 is CASNNLGQEAFF. CDR3 bases: TGTGCCAGCAATAACCTCGGACAGGAAGCTTTCTTT.

The rearrangement links TRBV6-5 to TRBJ2-3, with 10 bases lining up with TRBD2. V was clipped by 5 bases and J by 7 bases; unmatched bases: 9. Germline-derived CDR1 and CDR2 are MNHEY and SVGAGI. The CDR3 has 15 residues. The CDR3 sequence is CASSLGASGGHTQYF. In DNA form, the CDR3 reads TGTGCCAGCAGTCTAGGGGCTAGCGGGGGACATACGCAGTATTTT.

This clone was seen a handful of times. The rearrangement joins TRBV7-8 to TRBJ1-3; no clear D gene. Germline values: CDR1 SGHVS, CDR2 FQNEAQ. CDR3 size: 16 residues. V was trimmed by 3 bases and J by 2 bases, leaving 14 bases between them. The CDR3 is CASSLDVRVAGNTIYF. DNA of the CDR3: TGTGCCAGCAGCTTGGATGTACGGGTAGCTGGAAACACCATATATTTT.

This chain uses TRBV5-6 with TRBJ2-1, with TRBD1 matching over 8 bases. The CDR3 totals 16 residues. Germline V gene sequence: CDR1 SGHDT, CDR2 YYEEEE. V shed 1 base and J 6 bases; nucleotides not matched to a gene: 9. CDR3 sequence reads: CASSLMQGASSNEQFF. The CDR3 DNA reads TGTGCCAGCAGCTTGATGCAGGGGGCGTCTAGCAATGAGCAGTTCTTC.

This clone was detected a few times. The rearrangement uses TRBV9 and TRBJ2-2, with unresolved D. This CDR3 spans 13 amino acids. V was trimmed by 0 bases and J by 6 bases, leaving 6 bases between them. Germline V gene sequence: CDR1 SGDLS, CDR2 YYNGEE. CDR3: CASSVGDPGELFF. The CDR3 nucleotides are TGTGCCAGCAGCGTAGGCGATCCCGGGGAGCTGTTTTTT.

The table lists this clone with a few counts. The J gene is TRBJ1-5, the V gene TRBV29-1; D is unclear. In germline, CDR1 is SQVTM, CDR2 ANQGSEA. CDR3 length equals 14 residues. V was shortened by 6 bases and J by 2 bases, with 14 bases between the two germline ends. The CDR3 nucleotides are TGCAGCGTGTCGTCGGGTTATGGCAATCAGCCCCAGCATTTT. Translating gives CSVSSGYGNQPQHF.

The rearrangement uses TRBV5-5 and TRBJ2-1; 9 positions agree with TRBD2. The CDR3 runs to 15 residues. From germline, CDR1 is SGHKS and CDR2 YYEKEE (reference sequence). After removal of 1 base from V and 8 bases from J, the junction contained 7 bases not matched to a gene. The CDR3 reads CASSLRGGEVYEQFF. The CDR3 bases are TGTGCCAGCAGCTTGCGCGGGGGGGAGGTATATGAGCAGTTCTTC.

CDR3 bases: TGTGCCAGCAGCTTCCGGACAGGGAGGACCGGGGAGCTGTTTTTT. Residues: CASSFRTGRTGELFF. The rearrangement links TRBV9 to TRBJ2-2; 8 positions agree with TRBD1. Trimming at V came to 4 bases and at J to 5 bases, leaving 7 bases not matched to a gene. The CDR3 is 15 amino acids. Germline loops: CDR1 SGDLS, CDR2 YYNGEE.

The chain has TRBV5-1 and TRBJ1-6; 8 positions agree with TRBD1. J gave up 10 bases and V 0 bases, and 6 bases lay outside the gene matches. Germline V gene lookup returns CDR1 SGHRS and CDR2 YFSETQ. This CDR3 comprises 15 residues. CDR3 residues: CASSLGTGYGSPLHF. The CDR3 nucleotides are TGCGCCAGCAGCTTGGGGACAGGGTATGGATCACCCCTCCACTTT.

The chain joins TRBV20-1 to TRBJ2-1; D remains unclear. The CDR3 totals 10 residues. The V and J ends lost 6 bases and 10 bases respectively, with 10 bases between them. From germline, CDR1 is DFQATT and CDR2 SNEGSKA (reference sequence). CDR3 DNA sequence: TGCAGTGCCCCTTCCGGGGAGCAGTTCTTC. As protein: CSAPSGEQFF.

The chain uses TRBV6-1 and TRBJ1-1; no firm D call. V was shortened by 6 bases and J by 2 bases, with 7 bases between the two germline ends. From germline, CDR1 is MNHNS and CDR2 SASEGT. CDR3 size: 12 residues. Written as DNA, the CDR3 is TGTGCCAGCAGGCAGTTAAACACTGAAGCTTTCTTT. It translates to CASRQLNTEAFF.

This clone came up a few times. V and J are TRBV2 and TRBJ1-5, with 8 bases identical to TRBD1. The germline V gene encodes CDR1 SNHLY and CDR2 FYNNEI. This CDR3 region has 15 residues. The V gene end was trimmed by 6 bases and the J gene end by 5 bases; junction bases not matched to a gene: 9. In nucleotides, the CDR3 is TGTGCCAGCAGGGGGGACAGGTTTATTGATCAGCCCCAGCATTTT. Translation gives CASRGDRFIDQPQHF. The full variable domain, rest sourced from reference TRBV2 and TRBJ1-5, is EPEVTQTPSHQVTQMGQEVILRCVPISNHLYFYWYRQILGQKVEFLVSFYNNEISEKSEIFDDQFSVERPDGSNFTLKIRSTKLEDSAMYFCASRGDRFIDQPQHFGDGTRLSIL.

V usage is TRBV28 and J usage is TRBJ1-1, with TRBD1 matching 7 bases. The ends lost 1 base at V and 6 bases at J; junction bases unmatched: 5. The CDR3 loop spans 14 amino acids. Germline CDR1 reads MDHEN; CDR2 reads SYDVKM. The CDR3 nucleotides read TGTGCCAGCAGTTTATTAGACAGGGTCCCTGAAGCTTTCTTT. This translates into CASSLLDRVPEAFF.

The rearrangement links TRBV7-2 to TRBJ1-5; a possible D gene is TRBD1 (5 bases). The CDR3 is 14 amino acids. The V and J ends lost 0 bases and 4 bases respectively, with 7 bases between them. Germline values: CDR1 SGHTA, CDR2 FQGNSA. The CDR3 coding sequence is TGTGCCAGCAGCTTAGCAGGGGATAATCAGCCCCAGCATTTT. It encodes CASSLAGDNQPQHF. The whole variable domain, remainder taken from reference TRBV7-2 and TRBJ1-5, is GAGVSQSPSNKVTEKGKDVELRCDPISGHTALYWYRQSLGQGLEFLIYFQGNSAPDKSGLPSDRFSAERTGGSVSTLTIQRTQQEDSAVYLCASSLAGDNQPQHFGDGTRLSIL.

J is TRBJ2-5 and V is TRBV7-2, with D tentatively TRBD1 (6 bases). The length of the CDR3 is 13 residues. Trimming removed 5 bases from V and 3 bases from J, with 10 bases in between. From germline, CDR1 is SGHTA and CDR2 FQGNSA. CDR3 amino acids: CASSQGTEETQYF. In nucleotides, the CDR3 is TGTGCCAGCAGCCAGGGGACGGAAGAGACCCAGTACTTC.

J is TRBJ2-5 and V is TRBV18; 8 bases agree with TRBD1. The CDR3 sequence is 16 residues long. Trimming removed 0 bases from V and 7 bases from J; junction bases left unmatched: 10. Per the germline V gene, CDR1 is KGHSH and CDR2 is LQKENI. The CDR3 spells CASSPPRGQGTVTQYF. The CDR3 DNA reads as TGTGCCAGCTCACCACCAAGAGGACAGGGAACGGTGACCCAGTACTTC.

This clone was observed a handful of times. The chain couples TRBV28 to TRBJ2-4; D not resolved. Germline CDR1 MDHEN, CDR2 SYDVKM. Trimming removed 3 bases at V and 5 bases at J, with 17 bases between. The CDR3 consists of 16 residues. CDR3: CASSFASSLSENIQYF. The CDR3 DNA is TGTGCCAGCAGTTTCGCGTCCTCTCTATCCGAAAACATTCAGTACTTC.

Concerning this clone itself: One end of the junction does not line up with germline, which may come from a read error. The chain couples TRBV7-9 to TRBJ1-2, with TRBD1 matching 8 bases. Per the germline V gene, CDR1 is SEHNR and CDR2 is FQNEAQ (reference sequence). The length of the CDR3 is 14 residues. CDR3 region: CSSSEETGVYGYTF. The CDR3 region has the DNA TGTTCCAGCAGCGAGGAGACAGGGGTTTATGGCTACACCTTC.

The rearrangement links TRBV6-5 to TRBJ2-3; TRBD2 aligns across 11 bases. Germline trimming cut 6 bases from V and 3 bases from J; bases unmatched to any gene: 5. Germline V gives CDR1 MNHEY, CDR2 SVGAGI. The CDR3 has 15 amino acids. CDR3 coding DNA: TGTGCCAGCAGCCCCGTAGCGGGGGGGACAGATACGCAGTATTTT. Encoded protein: CASSPVAGGTDTQYF.

This clone was seen a few times. The rearrangement uses TRBV5-8 and TRBJ1-1; TRBD1 aligns across 7 bases. This CDR3 comprises 13 residues. Per germline, CDR1 SGHTS and CDR2 YDEGEE. The J segment lost 7 bases and the V segment lost 0 bases, leaving 3 bases of the junction unmatched. CDR3 nucleotides: TGTGCCAGCAGCTTGGAGGGGGACAGTGAAGCTTTCTTT. Protein sequence: CASSLEGDSEAFF.

The rearrangement links TRBV4-1 to TRBJ2-2, with TRBD1 matching over 9 bases. This CDR3 has 17 amino acids. From germline, CDR1 is MGHRA and CDR2 YSYEKL. The trim removed 0 bases at V and 4 bases at J, leaving 6 bases unmatched. CDR3 residues: CASSQERGQGRTGELFF. Here the CDR3 DNA reads TGCGCCAGCAGCCAAGAGAGGGGACAGGGACGCACCGGGGAGCTGTTTTTT.

The rearrangement uses TRBV10-3 and TRBJ2-5; D perhaps matches TRBD2 (5 bases). CDR1 ENHRY and CDR2 SYGVKD come from the germline V gene. The CDR3 length is 12 residues. The V end lost 6 bases, the J end lost 3 bases, and 8 bases lay between the germline ends. CDR3 sequence reads: CAIRDLEETQYF. In DNA form, the CDR3 reads TGTGCCATCAGGGACTTAGAAGAGACCCAGTACTTC.